Below, one T cell receptor beta chain is given with its context. Its binding antigen is unknown. No clone much larger than this one lies a single base away; base qualities are absent. V loses 5 bases, J loses 4 bases, and the germline ends lie 12 bases apart. Its CDR3 holds 14 amino acids, cysteine through phenylalanine. The retained sequence is limited to the CDR3, 42 bases, with the frame set at the first base. CDR1 and CDR2 were assigned from the germline V gene as MNHEY and SVGAGI. These data come from a study of blood T cell repertoires in COVID-19 (dated by TCRdb to the early 2020s). About the investigation overall: Collaborator samples came from the United States, Italy and Spain and covered acute and convalescent phases of COVID-19. The material from the prospective study consisted of cDNA or gDNA derived from T cells, B-cell-depleted T cells, or PBMCs. Where available, HLA class I and class II types were obtained from metadata supplied by the sample provider rather than from assay-based typing. The dataset comprised deeply sampled blood TCRbeta repertoires from subjects exposed to, actively infected with, or recovered from COVID-19. The samples were drawn from the first 160 participants of the ongoing ImmuneRACE study and from 1,254 subjects provided by 6 global collaborators. The repertoires were made available in a free public database intended to serve as a resource for research on the immune response to SARS-CoV-2. Sample metadata almost always included a de-identified subject ID, COVID-19 status, age in years and sex.

Participants in the prospective study were enrolled through a virtual design, were aged roughly 18 to 100 years, and lived in approximately 25 United States geographic areas. To assign participants to cohorts, the prospective study relied on clinical history that participants themselves reported in a screening survey and a study questionnaire. Recovered participants in ImmuneRACE Cohort 3 were defined by two consecutive negative NP/OP PCR tests, clearance by a healthcare professional, or resolution of symptoms. In the prospective study, whole blood, serum and a nasopharyngeal or oropharyngeal swab were collected from each participant by mobile phlebotomists. Over an approximately two-month period, participants in the prospective study had the option of providing additional blood draws and questionnaires. Before DNA extraction, blood samples from the prospective study were shipped at room temperature or frozen.

The paper as a whole reports these results and caveats: The amount of clinical and demographic metadata varied by source and participant and was provided uncurated.

TCRbeta CDR3 regions were amplified from genomic DNA using the immunoSEQ Assay, a bias-controlled multiplex PCR. As for the authors' bioinformatics: Within the assay, amplification of reference gene primers was used to estimate how many nucleated cells each sample contained. To quantify the absolute abundance of each unique TCRbeta CDR3 rearrangement, sequence reads were collapsed and filtered. Productive Simpson clonality was computed per sample as the square root of Simpson's diversity index over productive rearrangements. TCRdb limited this immuneACCESS table to in-frame rearrangements with V and J called. A share of clones is missing; checked studies link under half to unresolved V genes, and the rest is unexplained. The D gene and trimming were derived from the DNA, and the V and J assignments and clone size from that table. In all, the sample holds 150,000 to 200,000 clones, and about nine tenths of those were seen once. The ten largest clonotypes hold about 0.8% of the sample.

Input material: PBMCs or T cells enriched from blood (not recorded which). The TCR originated in a young woman who had recovered from COVID-19. The chain links TRBV6-5 with TRBJ1-5, with no reliable assignment of the D segment. The DNA sequence reads TGTGCCAGCAGTCCCCGCGCGGGGAATCAGCCCCAGCATTTT. Translated, this gives CASSPRAGNQPQHF.